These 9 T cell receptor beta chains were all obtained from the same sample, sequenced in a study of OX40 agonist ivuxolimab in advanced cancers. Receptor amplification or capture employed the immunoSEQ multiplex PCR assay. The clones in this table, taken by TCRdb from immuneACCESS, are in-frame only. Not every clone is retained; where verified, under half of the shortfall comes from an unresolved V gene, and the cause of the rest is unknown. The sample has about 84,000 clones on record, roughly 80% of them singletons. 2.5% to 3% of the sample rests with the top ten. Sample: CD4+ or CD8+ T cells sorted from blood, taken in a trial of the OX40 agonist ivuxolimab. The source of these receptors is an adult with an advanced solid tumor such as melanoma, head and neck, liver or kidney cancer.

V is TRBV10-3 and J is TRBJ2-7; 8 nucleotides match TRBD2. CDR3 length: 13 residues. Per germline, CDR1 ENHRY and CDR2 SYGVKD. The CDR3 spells CATSIAGSYEQYV. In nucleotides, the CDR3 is TGTGCCACCAGTATAGCGGGATCCTACGAGCAGTACGTC.

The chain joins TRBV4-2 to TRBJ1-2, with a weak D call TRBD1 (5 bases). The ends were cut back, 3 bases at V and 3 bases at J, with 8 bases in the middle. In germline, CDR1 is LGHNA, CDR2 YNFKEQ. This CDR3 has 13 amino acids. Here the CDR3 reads CASSQGRDYGYTF. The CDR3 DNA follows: TGTGCCAGCAGCCAGGGCAGGGACTATGGCTACACCTTC.

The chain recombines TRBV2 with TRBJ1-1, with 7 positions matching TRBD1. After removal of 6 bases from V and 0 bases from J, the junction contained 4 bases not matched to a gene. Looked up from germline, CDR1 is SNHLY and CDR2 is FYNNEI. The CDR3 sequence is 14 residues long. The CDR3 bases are TGTGCCAGCAGGGCGGACAGGTTGAACACTGAAGCTTTCTTT. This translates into CASRADRLNTEAFF.

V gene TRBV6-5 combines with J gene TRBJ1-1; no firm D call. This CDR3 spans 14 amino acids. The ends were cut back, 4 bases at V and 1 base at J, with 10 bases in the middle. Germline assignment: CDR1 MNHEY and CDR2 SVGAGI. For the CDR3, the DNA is TGTGCCAGCAGTTCTAATTTCGGGAACACTGAAGCTTTCTTT. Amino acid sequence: CASSSNFGNTEAFF.

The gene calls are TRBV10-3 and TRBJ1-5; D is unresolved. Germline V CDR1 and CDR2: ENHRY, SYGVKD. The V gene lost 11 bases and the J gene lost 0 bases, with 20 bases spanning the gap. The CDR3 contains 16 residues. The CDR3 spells CALAPTRGTSNQPQHF. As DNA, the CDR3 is TGTGCCTTAGCCCCGACTCGGGGAACTAGCAATCAGCCCCAGCATTTT.

CDR3 nucleotide sequence: TGCGCCAGCAGCTGGGGAGGGGGCGAGAGCGCACAGTACTTC. It translates to CASSWGGGESAQYF. The V gene is TRBV5-1, the J gene TRBJ2-4, with D perhaps TRBD1 or TRBD2 (7 bases each). V lost 3 bases and J 13 bases, leaving 20 bases between the germline ends. Germline V gives CDR1 SGHRS, CDR2 YFSETQ. CDR3 length equals 14 residues.

CDR3: CASKGGGNQPQHF. Written as DNA, the CDR3 is TGTGCCAGCAAGGGGGGGGGAAATCAGCCCCAGCATTTT. V gene TRBV6-5 combines with J gene TRBJ1-5, with D maybe TRBD1 (6 bases). CDR1 and CDR2 from the germline V gene are MNHEY and SVGAGI. The CDR3 runs to 13 residues. The V and J ends lost 7 bases and 4 bases respectively, with 11 bases between them.

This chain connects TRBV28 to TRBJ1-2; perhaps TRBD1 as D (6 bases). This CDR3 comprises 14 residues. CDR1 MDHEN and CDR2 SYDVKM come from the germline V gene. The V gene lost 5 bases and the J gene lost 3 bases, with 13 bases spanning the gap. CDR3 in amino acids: CASSLRDTYYGYTF. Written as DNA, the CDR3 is TGTGCCAGCAGTCTCCGGGACACATACTATGGCTACACCTTC.

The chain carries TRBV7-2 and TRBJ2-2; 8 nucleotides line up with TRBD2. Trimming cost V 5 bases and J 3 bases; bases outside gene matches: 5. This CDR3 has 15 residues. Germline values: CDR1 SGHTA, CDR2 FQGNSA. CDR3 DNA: TGTGCCAGCAGCGCGGGGGGATACTACACCGGGGAGCTGTTTTTT. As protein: CASSAGGYYTGELFF.